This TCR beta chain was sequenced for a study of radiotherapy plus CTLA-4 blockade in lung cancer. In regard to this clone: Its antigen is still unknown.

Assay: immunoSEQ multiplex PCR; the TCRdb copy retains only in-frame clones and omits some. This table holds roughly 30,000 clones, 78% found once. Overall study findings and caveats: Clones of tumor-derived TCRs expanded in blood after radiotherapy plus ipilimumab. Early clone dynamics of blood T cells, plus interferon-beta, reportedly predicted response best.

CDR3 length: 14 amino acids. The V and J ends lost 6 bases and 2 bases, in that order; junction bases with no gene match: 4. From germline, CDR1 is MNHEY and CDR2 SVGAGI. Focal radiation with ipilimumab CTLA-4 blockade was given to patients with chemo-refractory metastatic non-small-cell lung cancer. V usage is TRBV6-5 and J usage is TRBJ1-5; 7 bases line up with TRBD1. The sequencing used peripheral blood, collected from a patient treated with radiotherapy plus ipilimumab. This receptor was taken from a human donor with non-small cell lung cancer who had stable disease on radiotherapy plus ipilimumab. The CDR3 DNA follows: TGTGCCAGCAGGCCCACAGGGGGCAATCAGCCCCAGCATTTT. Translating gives CASRPTGGNQPQHF.